This TCR beta chain was identified in a study of cytomegalovirus exposure and HLA in healthy donors. Overall study results and limits: Later analysis suggested links between common viral pathogens and several top significant clusters. Per a later analysis, HLA-associated TCR beta chains showed more clonal expansion than other, equally common TCR beta chains. For most TCR beta V segments, an earlier analysis put the productive rate at about 90% or about 30% of the time.

This CDR3 is 13 amino acids long. Deletions cut 2 bases from V and 0 bases from J, with 5 bases between. Germline V CDR1 and CDR2: MNHEY, SMNVEV (reference sequence). On this clone itself: The antigen is not known.

The PCR employed 60 Vbeta primers together with 13 Jbeta primers. The method was immunoSEQ multiplex PCR; TCRdb's version includes in-frame clones alone and lacks a portion of them. The sample lists approximately 120,000 clones, about 70% occurring once. Source material: PBMCs. The receptor's source is a middle-aged woman in good health and CMV-seropositive. This chain connects TRBV27 to TRBJ2-7; D gene uncertain. The CDR3 DNA sequence: TGTGCCAGCAGTTTAGACAACTCCTACGAGCAGTACTTC. This codes for CASSLDNSYEQYF.